The 32 T cell receptor beta chains presented below share a single source sample, sequenced in a study of blood T cells in healthy people across ages. Through a sample-barcoded 5' primer and a J-beta primer mix, a second PCR was run for roughly 6 to 12 cycles. TCRdb re-called the 5' RACE reads through MiXCR, storing one row per CDR3 protein. The sample carries about 1.5 million distinct CDR3 sequences, 42% recorded once. Sequencing input: blood. The origin of the receptors is a woman between 18 and 29 years old in good health.

With respect to this clonotype: A read error may account for a junction end that differs from germline. This chain joins TRBV7-9 and TRBJ2-1; 8 bases agree with TRBD2. The CDR3 is 16 amino acids. Per germline, CDR1 SEHNR and CDR2 FQNEAQ (reference sequence). In DNA, the CDR3 is TGTACCAGCAGCGTTTGGACTAGCAAGGGATACAATGAGCAGTTCTTC. As protein: CTSSVWTSKGYNEQFF.

This clonotype occurred a few times. The V and J genes are TRBV6-2 or TRBV6-3 and TRBJ1-2, with D perhaps TRBD1 (6 bases). This CDR3 is 14 amino acids long. The germline V gene has CDR1 MNHEY and CDR2 SVGEGT. V lost 6 bases, J lost 6 bases, and 17 bases lay in between. The CDR3 DNA sequence: TGTGCCAGCAGACTAAGGACAGACGAAAATGGCTACACCTTC. Amino acid sequence: CASRLRTDENGYTF.

This clonotype was counted only a few times. The chain recombines TRBV27 with TRBJ2-3, with D perhaps matching TRBD2 (5 bases). Trimming pared 1 base from V and 1 base from J, leaving 12 bases between. The CDR3 is 16 amino acids. In germline, CDR1 is MNHEY, CDR2 SMNVEV (reference sequence). The CDR3: CASSLWIASRTDTQYF. CDR3 in DNA: TGTGCCAGCAGTTTATGGATAGCGTCTCGCACAGATACGCAGTATTTT.

The chain is built from TRBV20-1 and TRBJ2-7, with 8 bases fitting TRBD1. The CDR3 totals 11 residues. In germline, CDR1 is DFQATT, CDR2 SNEGSKA (reference sequence). J gave up 8 bases and V 6 bases, and 6 bases lay outside the gene matches. DNA for the CDR3: TGCAGTGCAACGGACAGGGACAAGCAGTACTTC. This sequence encodes CSATDRDKQYF.

The chain recombines TRBV12-3 or TRBV12-4 with TRBJ1-1, with D tentatively TRBD1 (5 bases). The length of the CDR3 is 13 residues. Trimming took off 6 bases at V and 7 bases at J, with 15 bases between the two ends. The CDR3 nucleotides are TGTGCCAGCAGGTCCCGGGACGGCGGTGAAGCTTTCTTT. Its protein product is CASRSRDGGEAFF.

V is TRBV5-1 and J is TRBJ2-1; D assignment may be TRBD1 or TRBD2 (5 bases each). The length of the CDR3 is 14 residues. The germline V gene encodes CDR1 SGHRS and CDR2 YFSETQ. Trimming stripped 2 bases from V and 8 bases from J, with 14 bases between. This CDR3 is CASSFRGRTYEQFF. The CDR3 nucleotides are TGCGCCAGCAGCTTTAGGGGCAGGACTTATGAGCAGTTCTTC.

Comments on this clonotype: At one of its ends the junction is not consistent with the germline gene, which may arise from a read error. The rearrangement uses TRBV5-1 and TRBJ2-4, with 9 bases identical to TRBD2. TRBJ2-7 matches the DNA end more closely, so the J call is doubtful. Germline CDR1 reads SGHRS; CDR2 reads YFSETQ. This CDR3 contains 14 residues. CDR3 nucleotides: TGCGCCGGCAGCGTCGCTAGCGGGACCTACGAGCAGTACTTC. Amino acid sequence: CAGSVASGTYEQYF.

The rearrangement joins TRBV7-2 to TRBJ2-1; D remains ambiguous. V dropped 8 bases and J dropped 4 bases, with 15 bases sitting between them. CDR1 SGHTA and CDR2 FQGNSA come from the germline V gene. The CDR3 extends over 14 amino acids. This CDR3 reads CASRYPGGYNEQFF. In DNA form, the CDR3 reads TGTGCCAGCCGATACCCGGGCGGATACAATGAGCAGTTCTTC.

A word on this clonotype: The junction differs from germline at one of its ends, possibly a read error. This chain uses TRBV7-8 with TRBJ1-2; D unclear. The CDR3 runs to 16 residues. Germline lookup yields CDR1 SGHVS and CDR2 FQNEAQ. CDR3 residues: CASSTKGGDGNCGYTF. CDR3 nucleotide sequence: TGTGCCAGCAGCACAAAGGGTGGAGACGGTAACTGTGGCTACACCTTC.

Ten or more counts support this clonotype. The chain links TRBV2 to TRBJ1-1; TRBD1 might be the D (6 bases). The V gene lost 6 bases and the J gene lost 1 base, with 12 bases spanning the gap. The CDR3 extends over 14 amino acids. Germline V lookup: CDR1 SNHLY, CDR2 FYNNEI. The CDR3 sequence: CASRVRGGNTEAFF. CDR3 DNA sequence: TGTGCCAGCAGAGTAAGAGGGGGGAACACTGAAGCTTTCTTT.

Many counts were recorded for this clonotype. The rearrangement uses TRBV27 and TRBJ1-5, with a weak D call TRBD1 (5 bases). CDR1 is MNHEY, CDR2 SMNVEV, per germline (reference sequence). The CDR3 extends over 14 amino acids. V lost 6 bases, J lost 1 base, and 10 bases lay in between. The CDR3 DNA sequence: TGTGCCAGCAGCTTTTCAGGGAGCAATCAGCCCCAGCATTTT. Amino acid sequence: CASSFSGSNQPQHF.

The chain combines TRBV9 with TRBJ2-1; the D gene could be TRBD1 or TRBD2 (5 bases each). This CDR3 has 15 amino acids. V lost 1 base and J 7 bases, leaving 15 bases between the germline ends. Per germline, CDR1 SGDLS and CDR2 YYNGEE. DNA for the CDR3: TGTGCCAGCAGCGTATTAGGTGGGGGTGGGAATGAGCAGTTCTTC. Its protein is CASSVLGGGGNEQFF.

This clonotype was counted only a few times. The V gene is TRBV3-1, the J gene TRBJ2-7; no firm D call. This CDR3 comprises 14 residues. The V gene's germline CDR1 is LGHDT and CDR2 YNNKEL (reference sequence). Trimming removed 2 bases from V and 0 bases from J, with 8 bases in between. This CDR3 reads CASSQRADSYEQYF. In DNA form, the CDR3 reads TGTGCCAGCAGCCAACGGGCAGACTCCTACGAGCAGTACTTC.

In this sample, this clonotype turned up a few times. This chain uses TRBV27 with TRBJ2-1; D is possibly TRBD2 (5 bases). Per germline, CDR1 MNHEY and CDR2 SMNVEV (reference sequence). V was trimmed by 11 bases and J by 3 bases, leaving 17 bases between them. The CDR3 is made up of 14 amino acids. The CDR3 sequence is CAASPRAIYNEQFF. In DNA, the CDR3 is TGTGCCGCATCCCCGCGGGCCATCTACAATGAGCAGTTCTTC.

This chain joins TRBV5-5 and TRBJ2-5; possible D gene TRBD2, 6 bases. The CDR3 length is 16 residues. Germline V CDR1 and CDR2: SGHKS, YYEKEE (reference sequence). V lost 3 bases and J lost 0, with 15 bases in between. As DNA, the CDR3 is TGTGCCAGCAGCTCTTTCGGGACTCGAAACCAAGAGACCCAGTACTTC. Its protein is CASSSFGTRNQETQYF.

The sample holds one count of this clonotype. The genes are TRBV5-5 and TRBJ2-1; D may be TRBD1 or TRBD2 (5 bases each). This CDR3 has 16 amino acids. CDR1 SGHKS and CDR2 YYEKEE come from the germline V gene (reference sequence). Trimming cost V 1 base and J 4 bases, with 15 bases left between them. This CDR3 is CASSLKTGTHYNEQFF. In DNA form, the CDR3 reads TGTGCCAGCAGCTTGAAGACTGGGACGCATTACAATGAGCAGTTCTTC.

The chain links TRBV2 to TRBJ1-2, with D possibly matching TRBD1 (5 bases). V lost 10 bases and J lost 3, with 9 bases in between. Per the germline V gene, CDR1 is SNHLY and CDR2 is FYNNEI. The CDR3 is made up of 11 amino acids. The CDR3 sequence is CATRGDYGYTF. In DNA, the CDR3 is TGTGCCACAAGGGGTGACTATGGCTACACCTTC.

This clonotype was detected only a few times. The genes are TRBV20-1 and TRBJ2-1; no clear D gene. Trimming took 1 base from V and 3 from J, leaving 19 bases between them. This CDR3 region has 17 residues. Germline V gene data show CDR1 as DFQATT and CDR2 as SNEGSKA (reference sequence). The CDR3 protein is CSARVLIPTTRYNEQFF. The CDR3 region has the DNA TGCAGTGCTAGAGTCCTAATCCCCACCACCCGCTACAATGAGCAGTTCTTC.

CDR3 amino acids: CASSMTVGGSYNEQFF. CDR3 DNA sequence: TGTGCCAGCAGCATGACAGTAGGGGGGTCCTACAATGAGCAGTTCTTC. The chain is built from TRBV7-9 and TRBJ2-1, with D perhaps being TRBD1 or TRBD2 (6 bases each). V was trimmed by 5 bases and J by 1 base, leaving 15 bases between them. The CDR3 consists of 16 residues. The germline gives CDR1 SEHNR, CDR2 FQNEAQ (reference sequence).

This clonotype has just a few counts. The J gene is TRBJ2-7, the V gene TRBV27, with D possibly being TRBD2 (5 bases). CDR1 and CDR2 from the germline V gene are MNHEY and SMNVEV (reference sequence). This CDR3 comprises 13 residues. V gave up 5 bases and J gave up 3 bases, with 11 bases separating them. CDR3 residues: CASSMRLNYEQYF. CDR3 sequence (DNA): TGTGCCAGCAGTATGCGACTAAACTACGAGCAGTACTTC.

In its sample, this clonotype was seen a few times. The chain carries TRBV20-1 and TRBJ1-2; D unclear. Germline CDR1 and CDR2: DFQATT and SNEGSKA (reference sequence). This CDR3 is 12 amino acids long. V was clipped by 7 bases and J by 4 bases, with 13 bases between them. The CDR3 loop reads CSGSEGIYGYTF. CDR3 nucleotide sequence: TGCAGTGGCTCCGAGGGTATCTATGGCTACACCTTC.

The V call is TRBV12-3 or TRBV12-4, the J call TRBJ2-1; D ambiguous. This CDR3 spans 15 amino acids. With 4 bases removed from V and 2 bases from J, the gap between germline ends came to 12 bases. This CDR3 is CASSSESTAYNEQFF. The DNA of the CDR3 is TGTGCCAGCAGTTCGGAGTCGACGGCCTACAATGAGCAGTTCTTC.

The chain carries TRBV7-9 and TRBJ2-3; TRBD2 is a possible D gene (6 bases). The germline V and J ends were trimmed by 5 bases and 3 bases, with 18 bases remaining between them. Germline V gene lookup returns CDR1 SEHNR and CDR2 FQNEAQ (reference sequence). The CDR3 is made up of 16 amino acids. The CDR3 bases are TGTGCCAGCAGCCGGCGGCGCCTTGGGGGGACAGATACGCAGTATTTT. Translating gives CASSRRRLGGTDTQYF. The entire variable domain, with the rest obtained from reference TRBV7-9 and TRBJ2-3, is as follows: DTGVSQNPRHKITKRGQNVTFRCDPISEHNRLYWYRQTLGQGPEFLTYFQNEAQLEKSRLLSDRFSAERPKGSFSTLEIQRTEQGDSAMYLCASSRRRLGGTDTQYFGPGTRLTVL.

The chain combines TRBV7-2 with TRBJ1-1; TRBD1 is a possible D gene (5 bases). V was pared by 2 bases and J by 3 bases, with 13 bases between. This CDR3 is built from 15 residues. Germline CDR1 reads SGHTA; CDR2 reads FQGNSA. For the CDR3, the DNA is TGTGCCAGCAGCTTACATCGGGGGTCTGACACTGAAGCTTTCTTT. Translated: CASSLHRGSDTEAFF.

V gene TRBV28 combines with J gene TRBJ2-2; D is possibly TRBD2 (6 bases). V was pared by 2 bases and J by 5 bases, with 21 bases between. The CDR3 covers 18 residues. Germline CDR1 MDHEN, CDR2 SYDVKM. CDR3 coding DNA: TGTGCCAGCAGTTTACGGACTGGCGGGGCTAGCAATACCGGGGAGCTGTTTTTT. Protein product: CASSLRTGGASNTGELFF.

The table lists this clonotype with a few counts. The chain uses TRBV27 and TRBJ2-7; TRBD1 is a possible D gene (6 bases). This CDR3 has 14 residues. The V gene's germline CDR1 is MNHEY and CDR2 SMNVEV (reference sequence). The germline V and J ends were trimmed by 6 bases and 4 bases, with 16 bases remaining between them. CDR3 nucleotides: TGTGCCAGCAGAACCGGGACAATATCATACGAGCAGTACTTC. Amino acid sequence: CASRTGTISYEQYF.

The chain is built from TRBV4-1 and TRBJ2-3; 10 bases fit TRBD2. Germline-derived CDR1 and CDR2 are MGHRA and YSYEKL. Trimming cost V 7 bases and J 2 bases; bases outside gene matches: 9. The CDR3 runs 16 residues. This chain's CDR3 is CASTAGLASATDTQYF. The CDR3, as DNA: TGCGCCAGCACCGCGGGACTAGCGAGTGCCACAGATACGCAGTATTTT.

There are a few counts of this clonotype. This rearrangement joins TRBV25-1 to TRBJ2-7; 9 bases fit TRBD1. The CDR3 contains 16 residues. The germline V gene has CDR1 MGHDK and CDR2 SYGVNS. The junction had 9 bases not matched to a gene; V was cut back by 4 bases and J by 2 bases. CDR3 bases: TGTGCCAGCAGTGGATACTCCGGGACAGGGACCTACGAGCAGTACTTC. It is translated as CASSGYSGTGTYEQYF.

This chain connects TRBV11-2 to TRBJ2-7; 9 bases align to TRBD1. The V gene's germline CDR1 is SGHAT and CDR2 FQNNGV. J gave up 3 bases and V 5 bases, and 11 bases lay outside the gene matches. The CDR3 has 16 amino acids. This CDR3 reads CASSQTGTGTFYEQYF. In DNA, the CDR3 is TGTGCCAGCAGCCAAACCGGGACAGGGACCTTCTACGAGCAGTACTTC.

V usage is TRBV6-5 and J usage is TRBJ1-4; D remains unclear. This CDR3 spans 16 amino acids. Trimming shortened V by 4 bases and J by 3 bases, and 15 bases separated the two germline ends. Germline V gives CDR1 MNHEY, CDR2 SVGAGI. Here the CDR3 DNA reads TGTGCCAGCAGTTCAACACCGGTGGTAGCTAATGAAAAACTGTTTTTT. Amino acids: CASSSTPVVANEKLFF.

This chain joins TRBV7-9 and TRBJ2-7; D unclear. Deletions cut 3 bases from V and 6 bases from J, with 12 bases between. Germline V gives CDR1 SEHNR, CDR2 FQNEAQ (reference sequence). The CDR3 covers 13 residues. This chain's CDR3 is CASSFIGSSEQYF. CDR3 nucleotides: TGTGCCAGCAGCTTCATAGGCAGCAGCGAGCAGTACTTC.

The V call is TRBV4-3, the J call TRBJ2-3, with TRBD2 matching over 11 bases. Trimming took 0 bases from V and 2 from J; bases not matched to a gene: 7. Looked up from germline, CDR1 is LGHNA and CDR2 is YSLEER. The CDR3 runs to 18 residues. This chain's CDR3 is CASSQDRTSGLSTDTQYF. The CDR3 nucleotides read TGCGCCAGCAGCCAAGATAGGACTAGCGGGCTCTCCACAGATACGCAGTATTTT.